This T cell receptor (beta chain) was sequenced for a study of blood T cell repertoires in COVID-19. Background on the study: From the United States, Italy and Spain came samples of acute and convalescent COVID-19. T cells, B-cell-depleted T cells, or PBMCs supplied cDNA or gDNA.

V lost 5 bases to trimming and J lost 6 bases, with 11 bases between them. This CDR3 has 13 residues. Germline V CDR1 and CDR2: MNHEY, SVGAGI. In the authors' workflow: Nucleated cell counts were estimated from reference gene primer amplification. Here immunoSEQ multiplex PCR was the method, and the copy in TCRdb shows in-frame clones only, minus some. D and trimming were read from the DNA, whereas the V and J calls and clone size are those reported in that table. The sample shows 300,000 to 350,000 clones, 87% of them seen only once. Enrolment of Seattle patients took place during active infection, and they were followed longitudinally.

This clonotype originated in a young man with COVID-19, enrolled during active disease. The chain carries TRBV6-5 and TRBJ2-1; weak D call: TRBD1 (6 bases). The specimen was peripheral blood. DNA for the CDR3: TGTGCCAGCAGTAAACAGGGCGGCAATGAGCAGTTCTTC. Its translation is CASSKQGGNEQFF.